The 3 T cell receptor beta chains presented below share a single source sample, sequenced in a study of T cell responses to AZD1222 COVID-19 vaccine. TCRdb's copy holds only in-frame clones and misses some; the assay was immunoSEQ multiplex PCR. Of approximately 84,000 clones listed, over 75% are singletons. This material consisted of peripheral blood, taken 28 days after the second AZD1222 dose. These TCRs come from an adult who received the AZD1222 COVID-19 vaccine.

This clone was found a few times. The chain uses TRBV3-1 (or the pseudogene TRBV3-2) and TRBJ1-5; a weak D match, TRBD1 (5 bases). Per germline, CDR1 LGHDT and CDR2 YNNKEL (reference sequence). This CDR3 has 16 residues. Trimming took off 0 bases at V and 9 bases at J, with 18 bases between the two ends. CDR3 nucleotide sequence: TGTGCCAGCAGCCAAGATCTGGCTGGGGGAGTGAGGCCCCAGCATTTT. This encodes CASSQDLAGGVRPQHF.

This clone was detected a few times. This chain uses TRBV7-2 with TRBJ2-2; D is unresolved. Trimming pared 1 base from V and 2 bases from J, leaving 5 bases between. CDR1 and CDR2 (germline): SGHTA, FQGNSA. The CDR3 has 14 amino acids. CDR3 sequence (DNA): TGTGCCAGCAGCTTAGGGCTCAACACCGGGGAGCTGTTTTTT. It translates to CASSLGLNTGELFF.

V usage is TRBV10-2 and J usage is TRBJ1-1; D is undetermined. This CDR3 is 15 amino acids long. The V end was cut by 0 bases, the J end by 5 bases, with 13 bases between. CDR1 is WSHSY and CDR2 is SAAADI in the germline V gene. In nucleotides, the CDR3 is TGCGCCAGCAGTGAGTCGACTCTAGGGAGGACTGAAGCTTTCTTT. This codes for CASSESTLGRTEAFF.